The 32 T cell receptor beta chains given below trace back to one sample, sequenced in a study of graft-versus-host responses after intestinal transplantation. Their recognized antigens are unknown. The assay was immunoSEQ multiplex PCR, and TCRdb's table has in-frame clones only and misses some. The sample lists some 83,000 clones, roughly 91% occurring once. Material: unstimulated CD4+ T cells sorted from spleen or lymph node cells, obtained before intestinal transplant. All receptors come from a human donor who received an intestinal transplant.

About this clone: The junction shows a germline mismatch at one end, possibly a read error. The rearrangement links TRBV6-5 to TRBJ1-2, with D hard to call. This CDR3 region has 12 residues. CDR1 is MNHEY and CDR2 is SVGAGI in the germline V gene. In DNA form, the CDR3 reads TGTGCCAGCAGACAACAGAATTATGGCCACACCTTC. Amino acid sequence: CASRQQNYGHTF.

The gene calls are TRBV7-2 and TRBJ1-1, with TRBD1 matching over 7 bases. Germline V CDR1 and CDR2: SGHTA, FQGNSA. The CDR3 sequence is 12 residues long. Trimming removed 6 bases from V and 8 bases from J; junction bases left unmatched: 6. The CDR3 region has the DNA TGTGCCAGCAGTCGATCACAGGGGGAAGCTTTCTTT. Protein product: CASSRSQGEAFF.

J is TRBJ1-4 and V is TRBV10-3, with TRBD1 matching over 8 bases. V was clipped by 2 bases and J by 9 bases; unmatched bases: 8. Looked up from germline, CDR1 is ENHRY and CDR2 is SYGVKD. The CDR3 totals 15 residues. The CDR3 bases are TGTGCCATCAGTGAGACCTGGACAGGGTCCCAAAAACTGTTTTTT. Protein product: CAISETWTGSQKLFF.

V usage is TRBV9 and J usage is TRBJ1-5; D uncertain. CDR1 SGDLS and CDR2 YYNGEE come from the germline V gene. V was trimmed by 0 bases and J by 4 bases, leaving 8 bases between them. The CDR3 is made up of 14 amino acids. The CDR3 protein is CASSVGEGNQPQHF. In DNA, the CDR3 is TGTGCCAGCAGCGTAGGGGAGGGAAATCAGCCCCAGCATTTT.

The chain has TRBV7-9 and TRBJ2-7, with D unclear. V dropped 2 bases and J dropped 3 bases, with 11 bases sitting between them. Per germline, CDR1 SEHNR and CDR2 FQNEAQ (reference sequence). CDR3 length: 14 amino acids. CDR3 in DNA: TGTGCCAGCAGCTTAATCAGTCAAAACTACGAGCAGTACTTC. Its translation: CASSLISQNYEQYF.

The genes are TRBV7-2 and TRBJ1-1, with D possibly TRBD1 on 6 matching bases. The CDR3 consists of 14 residues. Per the germline V gene, CDR1 is SGHTA and CDR2 is FQGNSA. Deletions cut 0 bases from V and 5 bases from J, with 10 bases between. Here the CDR3 reads CASSLAFGQTEAFF. CDR3 sequence (DNA): TGTGCCAGCAGCTTAGCTTTCGGACAGACTGAAGCTTTCTTT.

The rearrangement links TRBV6-1 to TRBJ2-7, with D perhaps matching TRBD2 (5 bases). The V end was cut by 7 bases, the J end by 2 bases, with 18 bases between. The CDR3 runs 15 residues. Germline lookup yields CDR1 MNHNS and CDR2 SASEGT. The CDR3 region has the DNA TGTGCCAGCATTCCACTTATTTCGGGGACCTACGAGCAGTACTTC. This codes for CASIPLISGTYEQYF.

The rearrangement joins TRBV9 to TRBJ1-2; 12 nucleotides agree with TRBD1. The length of the CDR3 is 17 residues. J lost 3 bases, V lost 2 bases, and 8 bases had no gene match. Germline V gene data show CDR1 as SGDLS and CDR2 as YYNGEE. CDR3 nucleotides: TGTGCCAGCAGCGTCTCCCCCGGGACAGGGGGCGACTATGGCTACACCTTC. Translation: CASSVSPGTGGDYGYTF.

The gene calls are TRBV19 and TRBJ1-6; D gene uncertain. V lost 7 bases to trimming and J lost 9 bases, with 4 bases between them. There are 10 residues in the CDR3. CDR1 is LNHDA and CDR2 is SQIVND in the germline V gene (reference sequence). The CDR3 nucleotides are TGTGCCAGTAATAGTTCACCCCTCCACTTT. Protein: CASNSSPLHF.

This sequence joins TRBV14 and TRBJ1-1, with a tentative D call TRBD1 (5 bases). CDR1 and CDR2 (germline): SGHDN, FVKESK. This CDR3 has 16 amino acids. The V gene lost 1 base and the J gene lost 3 bases, with 15 bases spanning the gap. The CDR3 DNA reads as TGTGCCAGCAGCCAAGTACAATTTGACAGCTACACTGAAGCTTTCTTT. Its translation: CASSQVQFDSYTEAFF.

V gene TRBV7-2 combines with J gene TRBJ2-3; tentatively, D is TRBD2 (6 bases). Between the trimmed V and J ends, which lost 3 bases and 3 bases, there was a span of 13 bases. This CDR3 contains 15 residues. Germline CDR1 is SGHTA and CDR2 is FQGNSA. The CDR3: CASSLEGLGTDTQYF. The CDR3 DNA sequence: TGTGCCAGCAGCTTGGAGGGTTTAGGAACAGATACGCAGTATTTT.

This sequence joins TRBV19 and TRBJ2-1, with D possibly being TRBD2 (7 bases). Trimming removed 6 bases from V and 7 bases from J, with 13 bases in between. The CDR3 has 13 residues. Germline V gene lookup returns CDR1 LNHDA and CDR2 SQIVND (reference sequence). CDR3 bases: TGTGCCAGTAGCAACAGGGAGGGGAATGAGCAGTTCTTC. Translating gives CASSNREGNEQFF.

This clone appeared a few times. The chain links TRBV4-1 to TRBJ1-6; no definite D call. Germline CDR1 and CDR2: MGHRA and YSYEKL. The CDR3 loop spans 18 amino acids. Trimming took off 1 base at V and 9 bases at J, with 22 bases between the two ends. The CDR3: CASSQVRGKRESTSPLHF. The DNA of the CDR3 is TGCGCCAGCAGCCAAGTCCGGGGTAAAAGGGAATCAACTTCACCCCTCCACTTT.

V and J are TRBV7-9 and TRBJ1-2, with unresolved D. The CDR3 is 14 residues long. Germline V lookup: CDR1 SEHNR, CDR2 FQNEAQ (reference sequence). Trimming cost V 1 base and J 8 bases, with 14 bases left between them. The DNA of the CDR3 is TGTGCCAGCAGCTTAGAATCCTTAGGGAGGGGCTACACCTTC. The encoded protein is CASSLESLGRGYTF.

The chain has TRBV9 and TRBJ2-7, with 10 bases aligning to TRBD1. Germline trimming cut 1 base from V and 2 bases from J; bases unmatched to any gene: 3. The CDR3 has 15 amino acids. CDR1 SGDLS and CDR2 YYNGEE come from the germline V gene. This chain's CDR3 is CASSVRTGGAYEQYF. Written as DNA, the CDR3 is TGTGCCAGCAGCGTAAGGACAGGGGGGGCCTACGAGCAGTACTTC. The variable domain in full, completed from reference TRBV9 and TRBJ2-7, reads DSGVTQTPKHLITATGQRVTLRCSPRSGDLSVYWYQQSLDQGLQFLIQYYNGEERAKGNILERFSAQQFPDLHSELNLSSLELGDSALYFCASSVRTGGAYEQYFGPGTRLTVT.

The rearrangement uses TRBV6-6 and TRBJ1-1, with a weak D call TRBD1 (6 bases). With 5 bases removed from V and 5 bases from J, the gap between germline ends came to 12 bases. The CDR3 runs 13 residues. Germline CDR1 MNHNY, CDR2 SVGAGI (reference sequence). The CDR3 DNA sequence: TGTGCCAGCAGTATAGGGGGGGGAACTGAAGCTTTCTTT. It yields the protein CASSIGGGTEAFF.

V and J are TRBV5-5 and TRBJ1-5; no definite D call. Deletions cut 0 bases from V and 6 bases from J, with 4 bases between. CDR1 SGHKS and CDR2 YYEKEE come from the germline V gene (reference sequence). This CDR3 contains 12 residues. As DNA, the CDR3 is TGTGCCAGCAGCTTGGACGGTCAGCCCCAGCATTTT. Its protein product is CASSLDGQPQHF.

This chain connects TRBV6-4 to TRBJ2-1; no clear D gene. The V gene's germline CDR1 is MRHNA and CDR2 SNTAGT. This CDR3 comprises 13 residues. The V end lost 4 bases, the J end lost 3 bases, and 7 bases lay between the germline ends. The CDR3: CASSVELYNEQFF. CDR3 nucleotides: TGTGCCAGCAGTGTCGAACTCTACAATGAGCAGTTCTTC.

The V call is TRBV5-1, the J call TRBJ2-1, with 8 bases fitting TRBD2. The germline V gene has CDR1 SGHRS and CDR2 YFSETQ. The ends lost 6 bases at V and 3 bases at J; junction bases unmatched: 14. The CDR3 length is 17 residues. The CDR3 DNA is TGCGCCAGCACCAAGGACGGTGGACGGGGGGGCTACAATGAGCAGTTCTTC. Translation: CASTKDGGRGGYNEQFF.

As regards this clone: Germline is not matched at one junction end, which may reflect a read error. This chain links TRBV7-2 with TRBJ1-2; 8 bases match TRBD1. CDR1 is SGHTA and CDR2 is FQGNSA in the germline V gene. The CDR3 loop spans 15 amino acids. The CDR3 loop reads CASSLASGTGSGYTF. In DNA form, the CDR3 reads TGTGCCAGCAGCCTAGCCTCAGGGACAGGCTCTGGCTACACCTTC. Full variable domain (missing parts from reference TRBV7-2 and TRBJ1-2): GAGVSQSPSNKVTEKGKDVELRCDPISGHTALYWYRQSLGQGLEFLIYFQGNSAPDKSGLPSDRFSAERTGGSVSTLTIQRTQQEDSAVYLCASSLASGTGSGYTFGSGTRLTVV.

This rearrangement joins TRBV19 to TRBJ1-2, with D possibly matching TRBD1 (5 bases). The V gene's germline CDR1 is LNHDA and CDR2 SQIVND (reference sequence). Trimming pared 4 bases from V and 8 bases from J, leaving 14 bases between. This CDR3 is 13 amino acids long. The CDR3 DNA reads as TGTGCCAGTAGTAGAACAGGCCCTCGGGGCTACACCTTC. Amino acid sequence: CASSRTGPRGYTF.

This CDR3 is CASSPSAGDSGNTIYF. CDR3 coding DNA: TGTGCCAGCAGTCCATCTGCCGGGGACTCTGGAAACACCATATATTTT. The V and J genes are TRBV6-6 and TRBJ1-3; D not certain. Trimming stripped 5 bases from V and 0 bases from J, with 14 bases between. The CDR3 runs to 16 residues. Germline assignment: CDR1 MNHNY and CDR2 SVGAGI (reference sequence).

The chain employs TRBV6-6 and TRBJ1-2; D gene unclear. CDR1 and CDR2 from the germline V gene are MNHNY and SVGAGI (reference sequence). Trimming pared 7 bases from V and 4 bases from J, leaving 22 bases between. The CDR3 spans 16 residues. In DNA, the CDR3 is TGTGCCAGCATCGGAGCGGTCAGTCGTACTTTCTATGGCTACACCTTC. It specifies CASIGAVSRTFYGYTF.

The rearrangement joins TRBV19 to TRBJ2-1, with 7 bases aligning to TRBD1. V shed 2 bases, J shed 7 bases, and the junction held 20 bases outside the gene matches. The CDR3 runs to 19 residues. The germline V gene encodes CDR1 LNHDA and CDR2 SQIVND (reference sequence). The CDR3 loop reads CASSIRGGSVKGRPNEQFF. CDR3 DNA: TGTGCCAGTAGTATACGAGGGGGCAGTGTTAAGGGTCGGCCAAATGAGCAGTTCTTC. Full variable domain (missing parts from reference TRBV19 and TRBJ2-1): DGGITQSPKYLFRKEGQNVTLSCEQNLNHDAMYWYRQDPGQGLRLIYYSQIVNDFQKGDIAEGYSVSREKKESFPLTVTSAQKNPTAFYLCASSIRGGSVKGRPNEQFFGPGTRLTVL.

This chain links TRBV30 with TRBJ1-6, with D hard to call. CDR1 GTSNPN and CDR2 SVGIG come from the germline V gene (reference sequence). CDR3 length: 14 residues. The ends were cut back, 4 bases at V and 7 bases at J, with 14 bases in the middle. The CDR3 sequence: CAWKTDWLNSPLHF. DNA of the CDR3: TGTGCCTGGAAGACGGACTGGCTGAATTCACCCCTCCACTTT.

The chain links TRBV9 to TRBJ1-1, with 8 bases lining up with TRBD1. CDR1 is SGDLS and CDR2 is YYNGEE in the germline V gene. This CDR3 region has 15 residues. V lost 0 bases, J lost 5 bases, and 6 bases stayed unmatched. The CDR3 is CASSVGPGGKTEAFF. The CDR3 DNA follows: TGTGCCAGCAGCGTAGGTCCAGGGGGCAAGACTGAAGCTTTCTTT.

The chain uses TRBV6-1 and TRBJ1-4; 8 bases are a match to TRBD1. V shed 4 bases, J shed 13 bases, and the junction held 23 bases outside the gene matches. This CDR3 contains 18 residues. The germline gives CDR1 MNHNS, CDR2 SASEGT. CDR3 nucleotide sequence: TGTGCCAGCAGTGCTACACCGGGACAGGCTGCAAATTCTTTTCGACTGTTTTTT. Amino acid sequence: CASSATPGQAANSFRLFF.

The chain employs TRBV19 and TRBJ2-7, with a possible D match to TRBD1 (7 bases). Germline V CDR1 and CDR2: LNHDA, SQIVND (reference sequence). V was pared by 3 bases and J by 4 bases, with 13 bases between. The CDR3 has 14 amino acids. CDR3 DNA sequence: TGTGCCAGTAGTATTAACAGGGGAGGATACGAGCAGTACTTC. This gives the protein CASSINRGGYEQYF.

The V gene is TRBV5-1, the J gene TRBJ2-2, with 12 bases identical to TRBD2. The CDR3 runs to 17 residues. The V and J ends lost 4 bases and 4 bases, in that order; junction bases with no gene match: 8. Looked up from germline, CDR1 is SGHRS and CDR2 is YFSETQ. CDR3 residues: CASSVELAGGFTGELFF. As DNA, the CDR3 is TGCGCCAGCAGCGTGGAACTAGCGGGGGGTTTCACCGGGGAGCTGTTTTTT.

This clone has just one count. The V call is TRBV5-6, the J call TRBJ1-2; 10 positions match TRBD1. CDR1 and CDR2 (germline): SGHDT, YYEEEE. This CDR3 is 15 amino acids long. V shed 2 bases, J shed 8 bases, and the junction held 9 bases outside the gene matches. The CDR3 loop is CASSFRQGAMEGYTF. CDR3 sequence (DNA): TGTGCCAGCAGCTTCCGACAGGGGGCGATGGAAGGCTACACCTTC. The variable domain in full, with the rest retrieved from reference TRBV5-6 and TRBJ1-2, is DAGVTQSPTHLIKTRGQQVTLRCSPKSGHDTVSWYQQALGQGPQFIFQYYEEEERQRGNFPDRFSGHQFPNYSSELNVNALLLGDSALYLCASSFRQGAMEGYTFGSGTRLTVV.

There are a few counts of this clone. CDR3 sequence (DNA): TGTGCCAGCAGTTTAGGGTTCGAACTAAATTCACCCCTCCACTTT. Its translation is CASSLGFELNSPLHF. The V gene is TRBV27, the J gene TRBJ1-6; D is unclear. This CDR3 spans 15 amino acids. V lost 2 bases and J lost 7, with 12 bases in between. Germline CDR1 and CDR2: MNHEY and SMNVEV (reference sequence).

This chain connects TRBV5-1 to TRBJ2-5, with TRBD2 as a possible D gene (7 bases). The CDR3 has 15 amino acids. V shed 3 bases and J shed 1 base, with 13 bases lying between them. Germline CDR1 is SGHRS and CDR2 is YFSETQ. The CDR3 region is CASSYVRGPQETQYF. CDR3 bases: TGCGCCAGCAGCTATGTGCGGGGGCCCCAAGAGACCCAGTACTTC. Drawing the rest from reference TRBV5-1 and TRBJ2-5, the complete variable domain is KAGVTQTPRYLIKTRGQQVTLSCSPISGHRSVSWYQQTPGQGLQFLFEYFSETQRNKGNFPGRFSGRQFSNSRSEMNVSTLELGDSALYLCASSYVRGPQETQYFGPGTRLLVL.